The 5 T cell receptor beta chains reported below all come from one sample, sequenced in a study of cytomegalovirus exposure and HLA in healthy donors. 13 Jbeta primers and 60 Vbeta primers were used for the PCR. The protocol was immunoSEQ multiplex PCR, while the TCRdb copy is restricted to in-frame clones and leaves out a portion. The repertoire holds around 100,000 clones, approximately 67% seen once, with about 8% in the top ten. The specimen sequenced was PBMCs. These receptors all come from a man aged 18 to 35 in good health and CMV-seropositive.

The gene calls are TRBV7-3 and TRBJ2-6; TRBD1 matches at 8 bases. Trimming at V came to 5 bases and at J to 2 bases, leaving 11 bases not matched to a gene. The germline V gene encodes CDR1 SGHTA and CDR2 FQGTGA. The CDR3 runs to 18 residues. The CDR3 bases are TGTGCCAGCAGCAGAGATCGGCAGGGGGCTGCTGGGGCCAACGTCCTGACTTTC. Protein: CASSRDRQGAAGANVLTF.

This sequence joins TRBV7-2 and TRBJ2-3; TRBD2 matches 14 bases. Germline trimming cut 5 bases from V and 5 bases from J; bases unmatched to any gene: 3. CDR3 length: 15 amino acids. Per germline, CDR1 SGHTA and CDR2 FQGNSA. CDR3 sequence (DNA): TGTGCCAGCAGCCGGACTAGCGGGGGGCAAGATACGCAGTATTTT. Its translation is CASSRTSGGQDTQYF.

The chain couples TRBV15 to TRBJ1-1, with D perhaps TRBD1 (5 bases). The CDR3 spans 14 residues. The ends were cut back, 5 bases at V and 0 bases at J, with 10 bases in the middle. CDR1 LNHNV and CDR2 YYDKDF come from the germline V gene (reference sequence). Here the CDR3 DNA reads TGTGCCACCAGCTCTTACAGGATGAACACTGAAGCTTTCTTT. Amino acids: CATSSYRMNTEAFF.

The CDR3 loop is CASSLWAQPQHF. Written as DNA, the CDR3 is TGTGCCAGCAGTTTATGGGCTCAGCCCCAGCATTTT. The chain couples TRBV28 to TRBJ1-5; D is unresolved. V was clipped by 0 bases and J by 6 bases, with 3 bases between them. The length of the CDR3 is 12 residues. Germline CDR1 and CDR2: MDHEN and SYDVKM.

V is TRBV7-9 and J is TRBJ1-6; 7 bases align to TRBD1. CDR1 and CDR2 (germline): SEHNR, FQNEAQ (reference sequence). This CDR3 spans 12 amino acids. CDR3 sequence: CALGTENSPLHF. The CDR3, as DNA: TGTGCTCTAGGGACAGAGAATTCACCCCTCCACTTT.